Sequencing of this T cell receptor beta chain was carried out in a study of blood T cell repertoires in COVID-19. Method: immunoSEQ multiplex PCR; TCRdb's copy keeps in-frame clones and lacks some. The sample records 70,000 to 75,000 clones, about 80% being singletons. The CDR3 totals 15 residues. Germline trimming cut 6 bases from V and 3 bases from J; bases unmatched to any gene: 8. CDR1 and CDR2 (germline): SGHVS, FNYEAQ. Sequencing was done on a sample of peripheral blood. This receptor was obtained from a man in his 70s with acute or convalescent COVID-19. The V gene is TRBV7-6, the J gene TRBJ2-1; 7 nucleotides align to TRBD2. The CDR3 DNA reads TGTGCCAGCAGTAAAAGCGGGACTAACTACAATGAGCAGTTCTTC. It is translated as CASSKSGTNYNEQFF.